This paragraph covers one T cell receptor beta chain sequence. Its antigen has not been determined. The sample holds no much larger clone one base away, and base qualities are not on file. The immunoSEQ hsTCRB v3.0 assay was used at survey level resolution for TRB variable region sequencing. The target sequencing depth for TRB was roughly 35,000-55,000 T-cell genomes per sample. TRB libraries were pooled and sequenced on an Illumina MiSeq using a v3 150-cycle kit. The published analysis was carried out like this. Analysis of repertoires was carried out in R inside a reproducible Nextflow workflow spanning QC, data transformation and analysis. LymphoSeq2, an R package for AIRR-Seq data exploration, was used to implement custom analyses. A few samples that produced fewer than 5000 total TRB sequences were removed, so 200 or so HIV repertoires were analyzed. Among the roughly 190 retained HIV repertoires, 59 were collected before ART initiation and 120 to 140 after ART initiation. Each repertoire was downsampled to 5000 TRB nucleotide sequences, and summary statistics were averaged across 100 downsampling iterations. Only TRB sequences with CDR3 regions of at least seven amino acids were retained for analysis. Diversity was measured with a Shannon entropy-derived clonality score and the Gini coefficient. In the repertoire networks, any two of the top 5000 CDR3 amino acid sequences were linked whenever the two sequences differed by an edit distance of one. GLIPH2 predicted antigen specificity groups and MHC restriction for TRB CDR3 amino acid sequences. To flag known associations with CMV, EBV, HIV or tissue antigens, CDR3 amino acid sequences were compared against VDJdb and McPAS-TCR. Pre-ART, post-ART and control groups were compared with Wilcoxon signed-rank tests and Holm-Bonferroni correction. As stored in TCRdb, this immuneACCESS dataset retains in-frame rearrangements with V and J assigned. A fraction of the clones does not appear; measured against another copy, unresolved V genes explain less than half of the discrepancy, and the remainder lacks a known reason. That table supplies the V and J calls and clone size; D and trimming were determined from the DNA. In all, the sample holds 25,000 to 30,000 clones, and around 84% of those were seen once. Approximately 4.8% of the sample is in the top ten clones.

This specimen comes from a study of long-term antiretroviral therapy in people with HIV (dated by TCRdb to between 2020 and 2023). Context from the whole study: The earliest samples were collected about a decade before the 2015 WHO recommendation for immediate ART, when ART was typically delayed until CD4 counts fell. Whether ART initiation and durable HIV suppression were associated with changes in peripheral blood TRB repertoire composition and diversity was tested in a retrospective serial study. The cohort contributed under 200 cryopreserved PBMC samples from around 30 adults with confirmed HIV infection, collected serially over a mean of approximately 6 years (range 1-12). Eleven of the 30 participants with HIV were female. Test extractions of a monoclonal T-cell line alongside fewer than 40 polyclonal samples showed no cross-contamination during QIAcube processing. The research as a whole found: The repertoire was dominated across all time points by expanded TRB clones identified before ART initiation, although this dominance was seen to fluctuate and to decrease in many PLHIV after ART. The samples were dated from about 2004 to 2017, and the ART regimens that were used may be less effective than current ART regimens. Narrower CDR3 length ranges were observed in HIV repertoires than in controls, and an antigen-experienced repertoire with only a slight naive shift after ART was suggested by the network structure. Inferences about post-ART repertoire changes are limited because no data were available on ART adherence, viral resistance or therapy changes. Starting ART was linked to a significant rise in TRB diversity, yet even after long-term ART the diversity remained significantly lower than in transplant donor controls. Because PBMC availability was limited, only the TCR beta chain was sequenced, with no alpha chain pairing. Because pre-ART samples had limited cell numbers, unsorted PBMC were profiled rather than sorted CD4+ and CD8+ T cells.

V ends up 10 bases short and J 1 base short, with an unmatched junction base count of 5. The CDR3 numbers 13 residues from cysteine through phenylalanine. The retained sequence is limited to the CDR3, 39 bases, with the frame set at the first base. CDR1 ENHRY and CDR2 SYGVKD were looked up in the germline V gene. Inclusion was restricted to participants for whom at least one PBMC sample before ART initiation and at least two post-ART samples were available. Treatment was received in the United States of America by all participants with HIV. Before DNA extraction, cryopreserved samples of about 1-11 million PBMC were thawed and then washed. At the time of the earliest PBMC sample, participants with HIV were aged between about 20 and 54 years. Per participant, PBMC samples came from 1-4 timepoints prior to ART initiation and 2-8 timepoints following ART initiation, for a median of 7 samples. Serial HIV viral load, CD4+ T-cell count, ART history and demographic data were obtained for every participant. A Qiagen kit on a QIAcube was used to extract genomic DNA from unsorted PBMC, with samples processed in batches of 12.

Sequencing was performed on unsorted PBMCs, taken 0.8 years after starting antiretroviral therapy. The clonotype was recovered from a woman in her thirties with HIV. Here the chain combines TRBV10-3 and TRBJ1-1; 8 central bases correspond to TRBD1. The sequenced DNA is TGTGCCACCTTGGGACAGGAGAACACTGAAGCTTTCTTT. Translated, it reads CATLGQENTEAFF.